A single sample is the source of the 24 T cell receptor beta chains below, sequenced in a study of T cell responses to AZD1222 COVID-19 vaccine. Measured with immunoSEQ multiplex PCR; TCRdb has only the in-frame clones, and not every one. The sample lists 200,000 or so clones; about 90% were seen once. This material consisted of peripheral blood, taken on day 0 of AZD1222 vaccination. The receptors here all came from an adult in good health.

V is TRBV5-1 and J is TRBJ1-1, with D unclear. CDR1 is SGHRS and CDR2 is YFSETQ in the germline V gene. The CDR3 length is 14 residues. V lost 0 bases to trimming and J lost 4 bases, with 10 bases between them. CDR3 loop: CASSLEVGVTEAFF. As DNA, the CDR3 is TGCGCCAGCAGCTTGGAAGTCGGGGTCACTGAAGCTTTCTTT.

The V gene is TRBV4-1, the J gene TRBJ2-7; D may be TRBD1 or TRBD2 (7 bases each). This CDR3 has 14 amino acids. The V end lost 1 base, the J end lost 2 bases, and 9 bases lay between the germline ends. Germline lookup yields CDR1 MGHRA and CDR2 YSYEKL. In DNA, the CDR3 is TGCGCCAGCAGCCAAGCAGGGGGGGCCTACGAGCAGTACTTC. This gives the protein CASSQAGGAYEQYF.

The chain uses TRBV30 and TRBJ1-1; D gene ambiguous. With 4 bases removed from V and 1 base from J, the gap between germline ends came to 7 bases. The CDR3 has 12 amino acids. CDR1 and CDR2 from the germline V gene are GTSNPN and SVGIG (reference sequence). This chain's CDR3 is CAWTPGNTEAFF. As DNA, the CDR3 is TGTGCCTGGACCCCAGGGAACACTGAAGCTTTCTTT.

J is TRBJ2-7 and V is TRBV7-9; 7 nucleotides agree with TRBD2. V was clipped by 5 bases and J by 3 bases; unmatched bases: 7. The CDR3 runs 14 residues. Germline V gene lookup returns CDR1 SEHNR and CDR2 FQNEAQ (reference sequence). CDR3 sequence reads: CASSASSGNYEQYF. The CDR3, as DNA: TGTGCCAGCAGCGCGTCTAGCGGAAACTACGAGCAGTACTTC.

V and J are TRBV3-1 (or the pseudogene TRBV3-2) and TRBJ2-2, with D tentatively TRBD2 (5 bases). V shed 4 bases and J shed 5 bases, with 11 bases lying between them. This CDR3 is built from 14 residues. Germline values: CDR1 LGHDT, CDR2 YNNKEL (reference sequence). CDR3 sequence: CASSPRTGTGELFF. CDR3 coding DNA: TGTGCCAGCAGCCCCCGGACTGGTACCGGGGAGCTGTTTTTT.

Written as DNA, the CDR3 is TGTGCCAGCAGCGCTCGGGACACCAGCTCCTACGAGCAGTACTTC. Translating it yields CASSARDTSSYEQYF. The chain combines TRBV7-9 with TRBJ2-7; a weak D match, TRBD1 (6 bases). Trimming took off 5 bases at V and 0 bases at J, with 14 bases between the two ends. This CDR3 comprises 15 residues. Germline assignment: CDR1 SEHNR and CDR2 FQNEAQ (reference sequence). The full variable domain, completed using reference TRBV7-9 and TRBJ2-7, is DTGVSQNPRHKITKRGQNVTFRCDPISEHNRLYWYRQTLGQGPEFLTYFQNEAQLEKSRLLSDRFSAERPKGSFSTLEIQRTEQGDSAMYLCASSARDTSSYEQYFGPGTRLTVT.

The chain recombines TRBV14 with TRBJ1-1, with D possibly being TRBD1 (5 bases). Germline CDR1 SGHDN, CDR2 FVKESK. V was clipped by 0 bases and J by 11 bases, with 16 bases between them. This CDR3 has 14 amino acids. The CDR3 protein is CASSQDGQGRRAFF. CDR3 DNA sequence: TGTGCCAGCAGCCAAGATGGGCAGGGACGTCGCGCTTTCTTT. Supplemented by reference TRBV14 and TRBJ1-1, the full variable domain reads EAGVTQFPSHSVIEKGQTVTLRCDPISGHDNLYWYRRVMGKEIKFLLHFVKESKQDESGMPNNRFLAERTGGTYSTLKVQPAELEDSGVYFCASSQDGQGRRAFFGQGTRLTVV.

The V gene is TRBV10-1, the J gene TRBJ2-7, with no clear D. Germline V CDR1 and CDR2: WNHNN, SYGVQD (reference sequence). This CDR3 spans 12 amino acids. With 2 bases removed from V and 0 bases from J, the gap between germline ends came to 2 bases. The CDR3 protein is CASSEASYEQYF. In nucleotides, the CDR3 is TGCGCCAGCAGTGAGGCCTCCTACGAGCAGTACTTC.

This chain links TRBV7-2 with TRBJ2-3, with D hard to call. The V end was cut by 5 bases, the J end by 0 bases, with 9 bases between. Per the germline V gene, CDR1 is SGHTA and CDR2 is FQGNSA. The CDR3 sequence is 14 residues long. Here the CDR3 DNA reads TGTGCCAGCAGCACCCAGCCTAGCACAGATACGCAGTATTTT. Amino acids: CASSTQPSTDTQYF.

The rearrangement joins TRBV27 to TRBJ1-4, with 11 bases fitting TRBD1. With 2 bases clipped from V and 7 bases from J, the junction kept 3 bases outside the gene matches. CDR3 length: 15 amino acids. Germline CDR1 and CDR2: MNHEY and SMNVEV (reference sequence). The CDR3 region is CASSLAGTGGEKLFF. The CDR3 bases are TGTGCCAGCAGTTTAGCCGGGACAGGGGGTGAAAAACTGTTTTTT.

CDR3 DNA: TGTGCCAGCGAGGGTCGGTTGGGAAAACTGTTTTTT. Its protein product is CASEGRLGKLFF. The chain couples TRBV28 to TRBJ1-4; D uncertain. The CDR3 totals 12 residues. Trimming cost V 8 bases and J 10 bases, with 14 bases left between them. Germline loops: CDR1 MDHEN, CDR2 SYDVKM.

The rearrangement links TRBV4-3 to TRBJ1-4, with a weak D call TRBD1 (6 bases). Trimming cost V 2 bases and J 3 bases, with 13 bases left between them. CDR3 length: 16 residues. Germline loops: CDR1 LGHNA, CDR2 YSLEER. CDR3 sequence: CASSQYGGASNEKLFF. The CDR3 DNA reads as TGCGCCAGCAGCCAATACGGGGGCGCGTCTAATGAAAAACTGTTTTTT.

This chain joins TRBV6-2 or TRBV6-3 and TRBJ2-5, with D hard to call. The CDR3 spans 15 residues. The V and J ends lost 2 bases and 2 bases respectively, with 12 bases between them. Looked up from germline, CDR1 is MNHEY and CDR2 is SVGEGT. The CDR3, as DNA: TGTGCCAGCAGTTACGGTCGGGCAGTGCAAGAGACCCAGTACTTC. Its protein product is CASSYGRAVQETQYF.

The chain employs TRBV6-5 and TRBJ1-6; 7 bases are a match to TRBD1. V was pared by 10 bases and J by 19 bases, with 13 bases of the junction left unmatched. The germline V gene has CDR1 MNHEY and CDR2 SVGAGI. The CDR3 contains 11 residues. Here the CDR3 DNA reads TGTGCCACCCTGGAAACCGGGACAGCGCACTTT. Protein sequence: CATLETGTAHF.

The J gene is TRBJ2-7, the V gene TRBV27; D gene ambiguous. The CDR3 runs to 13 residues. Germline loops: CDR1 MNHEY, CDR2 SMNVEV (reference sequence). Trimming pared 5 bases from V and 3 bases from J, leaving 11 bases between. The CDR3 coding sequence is TGTGCCAGCAGTCCAGGCTTATACTACGAGCAGTACTTC. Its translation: CASSPGLYYEQYF.

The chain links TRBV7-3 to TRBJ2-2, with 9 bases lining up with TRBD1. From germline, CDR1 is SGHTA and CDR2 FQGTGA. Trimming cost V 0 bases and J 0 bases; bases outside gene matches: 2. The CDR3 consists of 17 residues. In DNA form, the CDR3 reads TGTGCCAGCAGCTTAACGAGGGACAGGGCGAACACCGGGGAGCTGTTTTTT. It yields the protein CASSLTRDRANTGELFF. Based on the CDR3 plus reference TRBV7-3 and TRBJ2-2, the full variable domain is GAGVSQTPSNKVTEKGKYVELRCDPISGHTALYWYRQSLGQGPEFLIYFQGTGAADDSGLPNDRFFAVRPEGSVSTLKIQRTERGDSAVYLCASSLTRDRANTGELFFGEGSRLTVL.

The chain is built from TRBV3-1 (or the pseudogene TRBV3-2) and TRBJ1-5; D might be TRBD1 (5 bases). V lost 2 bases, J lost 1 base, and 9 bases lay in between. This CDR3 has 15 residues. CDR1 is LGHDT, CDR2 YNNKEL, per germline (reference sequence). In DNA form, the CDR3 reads TGTGCCAGCAGCCAAAGATGGGACAGCAATCAGCCCCAGCATTTT. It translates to CASSQRWDSNQPQHF.

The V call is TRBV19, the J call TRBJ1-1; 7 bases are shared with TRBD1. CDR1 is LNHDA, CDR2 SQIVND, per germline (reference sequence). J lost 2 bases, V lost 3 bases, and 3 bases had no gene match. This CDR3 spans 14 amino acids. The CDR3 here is CASSIHRGNTEAFF. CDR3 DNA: TGTGCCAGTAGTATTCACAGGGGTAACACTGAAGCTTTCTTT. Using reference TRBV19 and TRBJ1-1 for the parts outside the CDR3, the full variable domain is DGGITQSPKYLFRKEGQNVTLSCEQNLNHDAMYWYRQDPGQGLRLIYYSQIVNDFQKGDIAEGYSVSREKKESFPLTVTSAQKNPTAFYLCASSIHRGNTEAFFGQGTRLTVV.

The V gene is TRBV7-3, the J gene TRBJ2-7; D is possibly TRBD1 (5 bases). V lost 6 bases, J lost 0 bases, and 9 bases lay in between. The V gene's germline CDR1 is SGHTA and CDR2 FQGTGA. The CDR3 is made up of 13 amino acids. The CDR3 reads CASSYTGSYEQYF. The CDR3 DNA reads TGTGCCAGCAGTTATACAGGCTCCTACGAGCAGTACTTC.

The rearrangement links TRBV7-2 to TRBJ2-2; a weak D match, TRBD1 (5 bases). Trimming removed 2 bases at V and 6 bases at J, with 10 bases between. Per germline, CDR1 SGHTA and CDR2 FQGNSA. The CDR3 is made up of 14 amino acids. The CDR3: CASSLSGAPGELFF. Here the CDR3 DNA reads TGTGCCAGCAGCTTAAGTGGGGCCCCCGGGGAGCTGTTTTTT.

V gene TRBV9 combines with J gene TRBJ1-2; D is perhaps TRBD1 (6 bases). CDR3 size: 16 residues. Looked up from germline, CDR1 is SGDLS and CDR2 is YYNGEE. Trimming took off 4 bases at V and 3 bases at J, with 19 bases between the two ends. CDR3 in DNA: TGTGCCAGCAGCTTCCTGAGGGGGGAGGGCCACTATGGCTACACCTTC. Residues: CASSFLRGEGHYGYTF.

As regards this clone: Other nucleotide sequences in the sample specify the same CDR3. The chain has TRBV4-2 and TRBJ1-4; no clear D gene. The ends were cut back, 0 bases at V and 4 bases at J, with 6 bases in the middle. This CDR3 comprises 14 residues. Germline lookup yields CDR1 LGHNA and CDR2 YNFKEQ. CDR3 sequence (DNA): TGTGCCAGCAGCCAAGAATCCAGTAATGAAAAACTGTTTTTT. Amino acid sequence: CASSQESSNEKLFF.

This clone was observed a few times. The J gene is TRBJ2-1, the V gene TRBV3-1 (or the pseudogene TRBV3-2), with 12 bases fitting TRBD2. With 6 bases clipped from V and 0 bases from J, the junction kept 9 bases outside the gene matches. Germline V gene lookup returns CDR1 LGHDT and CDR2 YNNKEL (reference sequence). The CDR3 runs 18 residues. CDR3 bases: TGTGCCAGCAGTCAGACTAGCGGGGGCCCGAGCTCCTACAATGAGCAGTTCTTC. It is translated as CASSQTSGGPSSYNEQFF.

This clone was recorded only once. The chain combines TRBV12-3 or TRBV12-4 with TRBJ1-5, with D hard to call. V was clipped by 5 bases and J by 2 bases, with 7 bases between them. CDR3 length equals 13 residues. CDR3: CASSQLGNQPQHF. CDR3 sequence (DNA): TGTGCCAGCAGTCAATTGGGCAATCAGCCCCAGCATTTT.